The 27 T cell receptor beta chains reported below all come from one sample, sequenced in a study of OX40 agonist ivuxolimab in advanced cancers. The assay was immunoSEQ multiplex PCR, and TCRdb's table has in-frame clones only and misses some. The sample lists some 40,000 clones, around 92% occurring once. The specimen comprised CD4+ or CD8+ T cells sorted from blood, sampled in a trial of the OX40 agonist ivuxolimab. Receptors originate from an adult with an advanced solid tumor such as melanoma, head and neck, liver or kidney cancer.

V is TRBV9 and J is TRBJ2-1; 9 nucleotides align to TRBD2. Germline CDR1 is SGDLS and CDR2 is YYNGEE. The CDR3 totals 15 residues. V lost 10 bases to trimming and J lost 0 bases; unmatched junction nucleotides: 8. Here the CDR3 reads CASSGGRDSYNEQFF. CDR3 in DNA: TGTGCCTCATCTGGCGGGAGGGACTCCTACAATGAGCAGTTCTTC.

V gene TRBV7-9 combines with J gene TRBJ2-7; 9 nucleotides align to TRBD1. J was trimmed by 3 bases and V by 5 bases; bases with no gene match: 5. Germline CDR1 is SEHNR and CDR2 is FQNEAQ (reference sequence). The CDR3 is 14 amino acids. This CDR3 reads CASSQTGGGYEQYF. CDR3 bases: TGTGCCAGCAGCCAAACAGGGGGCGGCTACGAGCAGTACTTC.

With respect to this clone: A read error may account for a junction end that differs from germline. The rearrangement joins TRBV5-1 to TRBJ2-1; the match to TRBD2 covers 7 bases. CDR3 length: 11 residues. Germline V CDR1 and CDR2: SGHRS, YFSETQ. As DNA, the CDR3 is TGCGCCAGCAGCGGGAGCGGGAAATCGATCTTC. It codes for CASSGSGKSIF. The full variable domain, its missing parts supplied by reference TRBV5-1 and TRBJ2-1, is KAGVTQTPRYLIKTRGQQVTLSCSPISGHRSVSWYQQTPGQGLQFLFEYFSETQRNKGNFPGRFSGRQFSNSRSEMNVSTLELGDSALYLCASSGSGKSIFGPGTRLTVL.

The CDR3 is CASGGKHGYNEQFF. The CDR3 nucleotides are TGTGCCAGCGGGGGGAAACACGGTTACAATGAGCAGTTCTTC. The rearrangement links TRBV19 to TRBJ2-1; TRBD2 matches at 7 bases. Trimming cost V 9 bases and J 4 bases; bases outside gene matches: 9. The germline V gene has CDR1 LNHDA and CDR2 SQIVND (reference sequence). CDR3 length: 14 amino acids.

This rearrangement joins TRBV6-5 to TRBJ2-7; D uncertain. The germline V and J ends were trimmed by 0 bases and 4 bases, with 10 bases remaining between them. Germline lookup yields CDR1 MNHEY and CDR2 SVGAGI. The CDR3 sequence is 14 residues long. CDR3 DNA sequence: TGTGCCAGCAGTTACTCCCCAGAGCCATACGAGCAGTACTTC. Amino acid sequence: CASSYSPEPYEQYF.

The chain has TRBV28 and TRBJ1-5, with 9 bases identical to TRBD1. The CDR3 has 22 residues. The ends lost 8 bases at V and 0 bases at J; junction bases unmatched: 26. Germline-derived CDR1 and CDR2 are MDHEN and SYDVKM. CDR3 nucleotide sequence: TGTGCCAGCGGCCAGTGGTTTGACCCCCCGGGACAGGGCGTCTATAGCAATCAGCCCCAGCATTTT. This codes for CASGQWFDPPGQGVYSNQPQHF. Full variable domain (rest looked up from reference TRBV28 and TRBJ1-5): DVKVTQSSRYLVKRTGEKVFLECVQDMDHENMFWYRQDPGLGLRLIYFSYDVKMKEKGDIPEGYSVSREKKERFSLILESASTNQTSMYLCASGQWFDPPGQGVYSNQPQHFGDGTRLSIL.

The chain has TRBV7-9 and TRBJ2-7; tentative D call: TRBD2 (6 bases). Germline V gives CDR1 SEHNR, CDR2 FQNEAQ (reference sequence). The germline V and J ends were trimmed by 5 bases and 5 bases, with 19 bases remaining between them. The CDR3 loop spans 15 amino acids. The CDR3 loop is CASSAAIVGEDEQYF. The DNA of the CDR3 is TGTGCCAGCAGCGCCGCAATCGTGGGGGAGGACGAGCAGTACTTC. The variable domain in full, completed from reference TRBV7-9 and TRBJ2-7, reads DTGVSQNPRHKITKRGQNVTFRCDPISEHNRLYWYRQTLGQGPEFLTYFQNEAQLEKSRLLSDRFSAERPKGSFSTLEIQRTEQGDSAMYLCASSAAIVGEDEQYFGPGTRLTVT.

The table lists this clone with a count of one. The junction and the germline gene differ at one end; a read error may be behind it. The genes are TRBV27 and TRBJ2-7; 7 nucleotides line up with TRBD1. The CDR3 has 16 residues. The germline V gene encodes CDR1 MNHEY and CDR2 SMNVEV (reference sequence). In nucleotides, the CDR3 is TGTGCCGGCAGTCCCCACAGGGGCATCTTTGAGGACGAGCAGTACTTC. Protein: CAGSPHRGIFEDEQYF.

This chain joins TRBV11-3 and TRBJ2-1; D gene unclear. CDR3 length: 14 amino acids. The germline CDR1 and CDR2 sequences are SGHNT and YENEEA. Trimming removed 2 bases at V and 3 bases at J, with 8 bases between. The DNA of the CDR3 is TGTGCCAGCAGCTTAACGGAAAACTACAATGAGCAGTTCTTC. Translated, it gives CASSLTENYNEQFF.

The V and J genes are TRBV27 and TRBJ2-3, with D tentatively TRBD1 or TRBD2 (6 bases each). This CDR3 is built from 17 residues. Between the trimmed V and J ends, which lost 3 bases and 3 bases, there was a span of 19 bases. Germline V gene sequence: CDR1 MNHEY, CDR2 SMNVEV (reference sequence). The CDR3 reads CASSFGPPGAGTDTQYF. The CDR3 nucleotides read TGTGCCAGCAGTTTTGGACCACCGGGGGCGGGGACAGATACGCAGTATTTT.

V is TRBV7-9 and J is TRBJ1-1; unclear D gene. With 3 bases removed from V and 6 bases from J, the gap between germline ends came to 14 bases. The CDR3 covers 14 residues. The germline CDR1 and CDR2 sequences are SEHNR and FQNEAQ (reference sequence). The CDR3 region has the DNA TGTGCCAGCAGCTTTGAGGTAAAGGGCCCTGAAGCTTTCTTT. Translation gives CASSFEVKGPEAFF.

J is TRBJ1-4 and V is TRBV5-5; 7 bases fit TRBD1. Germline trimming cut 5 bases from V and 6 bases from J; bases unmatched to any gene: 4. The germline V gene has CDR1 SGHKS and CDR2 YYEKEE (reference sequence). This CDR3 contains 13 residues. The CDR3 DNA reads as TGTGCCAGCAGGGCCGGGACAGATGAAAAACTGTTTTTT. It specifies CASRAGTDEKLFF.

The gene calls are TRBV28 and TRBJ1-1, with D maybe TRBD1 (6 bases). The V and J ends lost 3 bases and 5 bases respectively, with 10 bases between them. CDR3 length: 13 amino acids. Germline V gene lookup returns CDR1 MDHEN and CDR2 SYDVKM. The CDR3 here is CASSFWGQTEAFF. The CDR3 nucleotides read TGTGCCAGCAGTTTCTGGGGGCAGACTGAAGCTTTCTTT. The whole variable domain, remainder taken from reference TRBV28 and TRBJ1-1, is DVKVTQSSRYLVKRTGEKVFLECVQDMDHENMFWYRQDPGLGLRLIYFSYDVKMKEKGDIPEGYSVSREKKERFSLILESASTNQTSMYLCASSFWGQTEAFFGQGTRLTVV.

The chain links TRBV19 to TRBJ1-1; TRBD1 matches 8 bases. The germline V gene has CDR1 LNHDA and CDR2 SQIVND (reference sequence). This CDR3 spans 14 amino acids. V shed 5 bases and J 5 bases; nucleotides not matched to a gene: 7. CDR3 residues: CASSSGTGRTEAFF. The CDR3 bases are TGTGCCAGTAGTTCCGGGACAGGTCGGACTGAAGCTTTCTTT.

This clone has only one observation. V and J are TRBV7-9 and TRBJ2-2; possibly TRBD2 for D (5 bases). Deletions cut 5 bases from V and 6 bases from J, with 16 bases between. This CDR3 comprises 15 residues. Germline loops: CDR1 SEHNR, CDR2 FQNEAQ (reference sequence). CDR3 sequence: CASSTLPGKAGELFF. The CDR3 DNA sequence: TGTGCCAGCAGCACACTCCCCGGGAAGGCCGGGGAGCTGTTTTTT.

The genes are TRBV19 and TRBJ1-1, with 9 positions matching TRBD1. J gave up 4 bases and V 7 bases, and 13 bases lay outside the gene matches. Germline assignment: CDR1 LNHDA and CDR2 SQIVND (reference sequence). The CDR3 has 16 amino acids. The CDR3 is CASKPRQGEYGTEAFF. As DNA, the CDR3 is TGTGCCAGTAAACCGAGACAGGGGGAATACGGCACTGAAGCTTTCTTT.

The V call is TRBV19, the J call TRBJ2-1, with D unresolved. Germline CDR1 is LNHDA and CDR2 is SQIVND (reference sequence). V gave up 7 bases and J gave up 0 bases, with 4 bases separating them. The CDR3 sequence is 12 residues long. The DNA of the CDR3 is TGTGCCAGTACCGACTCCTACAATGAGCAGTTCTTC. Protein product: CASTDSYNEQFF.

This clone appeared once. This chain joins TRBV29-1 and TRBJ1-5; D remains ambiguous. This CDR3 spans 13 amino acids. Trimming stripped 3 bases from V and 0 bases from J, with 6 bases between. In germline, CDR1 is SQVTM, CDR2 ANQGSEA. The CDR3 coding sequence is TGCAGCGTTGATGAGGGTAGCAATCAGCCCCAGCATTTT. It specifies CSVDEGSNQPQHF.

The chain uses TRBV7-9 and TRBJ2-7, with unresolved D. The V and J ends lost 1 base and 6 bases respectively, with 7 bases between them. Germline V gives CDR1 SEHNR, CDR2 FQNEAQ (reference sequence). This CDR3 is built from 12 residues. The CDR3 bases are TGTGCCAGCAGCTTAGGATCGGGCGAGCAGTACTTC. Protein product: CASSLGSGEQYF.

The rearrangement joins TRBV19 to TRBJ2-7; TRBD1 is a possible D gene (6 bases). V lost 8 bases, J lost 3 bases, and 14 bases lay in between. CDR1 is LNHDA and CDR2 is SQIVND in the germline V gene (reference sequence). The CDR3 length is 13 residues. The CDR3 DNA sequence: TGTGCCAGTTCCGGGACACCGATCTACGAGCAGTACTTC. Protein product: CASSGTPIYEQYF.

This clone was recorded once. The rearrangement uses TRBV4-1 and TRBJ2-7; maybe TRBD2 (6 bases). V lost 1 base to trimming and J lost 2 bases, with 9 bases between them. The CDR3 runs 14 residues. Germline CDR1 MGHRA, CDR2 YSYEKL. CDR3 in amino acids: CASSQGVAAYEQYF. For the CDR3, the DNA is TGCGCCAGCAGCCAAGGGGTAGCGGCCTACGAGCAGTACTTC.

V usage is TRBV6-1 and J usage is TRBJ1-1; D ambiguous. This CDR3 has 11 residues. Trimming removed 7 bases from V and 2 bases from J, with 5 bases in between. Germline V gene lookup returns CDR1 MNHNS and CDR2 SASEGT. For the CDR3, the DNA is TGTGCCAGCACCTATAACACTGAAGCTTTCTTT. It specifies CASTYNTEAFF.

The chain has TRBV6-6 and TRBJ2-5; 9 bases agree with TRBD2. Germline loops: CDR1 MNHNY, CDR2 SVGAGI (reference sequence). V was clipped by 4 bases and J by 3 bases; unmatched bases: 6. This CDR3 spans 15 amino acids. CDR3 sequence: CASSLGGRAEETQYF. DNA of the CDR3: TGTGCCAGCAGTTTGGGCGGGAGGGCCGAAGAGACCCAGTACTTC.

The J gene is TRBJ2-7, the V gene TRBV4-1; TRBD1 aligns across 8 bases. The CDR3 sequence is 14 residues long. Germline assignment: CDR1 MGHRA and CDR2 YSYEKL. The trim removed 3 bases at V and 2 bases at J, leaving 3 bases unmatched. The CDR3 DNA sequence: TGCGCCAGCAGCCAGACAGGGGTAACCTACGAGCAGTACTTC. It is translated as CASSQTGVTYEQYF.

The chain joins TRBV30 to TRBJ2-3, with a tentative D call TRBD2 (6 bases). Germline CDR1 reads GTSNPN; CDR2 reads SVGIG (reference sequence). V was pared by 8 bases and J by 1 base, with 10 bases between. The CDR3 runs to 12 residues. CDR3: CAVGEGTDTQYF. The CDR3 DNA sequence: TGTGCCGTGGGGGAGGGCACAGATACGCAGTATTTT.

This chain connects TRBV7-9 to TRBJ2-1; D unresolved. The CDR3 is made up of 13 amino acids. CDR1 is SEHNR, CDR2 FQNEAQ, per germline (reference sequence). Between the trimmed V and J ends, which lost 1 base and 12 bases, there was a span of 13 bases. In DNA form, the CDR3 reads TGTGCCAGCAGCTTAGGCCCCCAGGTAGGGCAGTTCTTC. This gives the protein CASSLGPQVGQFF.

The V and J genes are TRBV7-3 and TRBJ2-3; D might be TRBD1 (6 bases). CDR1 is SGHTA and CDR2 is FQGTGA in the germline V gene. Trimming took off 4 bases at V and 4 bases at J, with 9 bases between the two ends. The CDR3 is 13 amino acids. The CDR3 reads CASSWQGSDTQYF. The CDR3 coding sequence is TGTGCCAGCAGCTGGCAGGGGTCAGATACGCAGTATTTT.